The source of this TCR beta chain is a study of T cells after posttransplantation cyclophosphamide. The CDR3 length is 16 residues. CDR1 is MNHEY, CDR2 SMNVEV, per germline (reference sequence). Losses at the gene ends were 2 bases for V and 1 base for J; bases not matched to a gene: 7. TCRdb's table, derived via immunoSEQ multiplex PCR, lists solely in-frame clones and lacks some. The sample yields about 12,000 clones, without any singletons. The source of this sequence is a woman aged 40-49 years in good health, CMV-negative, and a related stem cell transplant donor. Material for sequencing was PBMCs. The chain links TRBV27 to TRBJ2-5; 7 nucleotides agree with TRBD2. CDR3 bases: TGTGCCAGCAGTTTAGCCAGCGGGATGGTCCAAGAGACCCAGTACTTC. It specifies CASSLASGMVQETQYF.